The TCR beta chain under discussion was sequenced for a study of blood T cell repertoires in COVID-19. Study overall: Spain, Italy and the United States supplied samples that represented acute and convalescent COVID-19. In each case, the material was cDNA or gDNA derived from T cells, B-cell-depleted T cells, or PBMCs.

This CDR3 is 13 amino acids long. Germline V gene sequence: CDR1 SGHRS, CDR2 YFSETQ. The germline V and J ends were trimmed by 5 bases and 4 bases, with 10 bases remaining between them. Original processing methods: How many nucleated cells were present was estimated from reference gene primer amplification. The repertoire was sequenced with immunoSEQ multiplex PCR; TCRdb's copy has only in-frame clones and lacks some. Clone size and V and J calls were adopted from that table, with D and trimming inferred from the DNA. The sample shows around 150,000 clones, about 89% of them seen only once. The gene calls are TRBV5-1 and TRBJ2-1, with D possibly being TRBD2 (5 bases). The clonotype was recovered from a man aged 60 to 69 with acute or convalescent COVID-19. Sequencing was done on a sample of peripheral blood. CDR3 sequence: CASRAETYNEQFF. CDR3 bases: TGCGCCAGCAGAGCGGAGACTTACAATGAGCAGTTCTTC.